The 28 T cell receptor beta chains presented below share a single source sample, sequenced in a study of T cell repertoires in cytomegalovirus infection. TCRdb used MiXCR to reprocess the reads, holding one entry per CDR3 protein. The data show more than 500,000 distinct CDR3 sequences, about 15% seen once. The sequenced material came from CD8+ T cells from PBMCs. The origin of the receptors is a human donor in good health (CMV status not recorded). Some clones in this sample may be carry-over from other donors' samples.

This clonotype was counted at least ten times. The chain links TRBV6-5 to TRBJ2-1; D not resolved. The CDR3 is 10 amino acids. CDR1 is MNHEY and CDR2 is SVGAGI in the germline V gene. Trimming pared 4 bases from V and 9 bases from J, leaving 4 bases between. In DNA form, the CDR3 reads TGTGCCAGCAGTTTTCCTGAGCAGTTCTTC. Residues: CASSFPEQFF.

The table lists this clonotype with many counts. The chain carries TRBV7-6 and TRBJ1-1; D possibly corresponds to TRBD1 (5 bases). The germline V and J ends were trimmed by 2 bases and 3 bases, with 13 bases remaining between them. The CDR3 covers 15 residues. The germline gives CDR1 SGHVS, CDR2 FNYEAQ. The CDR3: CASSLTGVRDTEAFF. The CDR3 region has the DNA TGTGCCAGCAGCTTAACGGGGGTCAGGGACACTGAAGCTTTCTTT.

Note on this clonotype: It may be a read error: a sequence one base away is much more abundant. The CDR3 DNA reads TGTGCCAGTTTTGAATCCGGGGAGCTGTTTTTT. It encodes CASFESGELFF. The chain links TRBV28 to TRBJ2-2; D gene unclear. CDR1 is MDHEN and CDR2 is SYDVKM in the germline V gene. This CDR3 has 11 amino acids. V lost 9 bases and J 6 bases, leaving 8 bases between the germline ends.

This clonotype has just a few counts. CDR3 residues: CASSVKGGGGTEAFF. In DNA form, the CDR3 reads TGTGCCAGCAGCGTTAAAGGCGGGGGCGGCACTGAAGCTTTCTTT. The chain carries TRBV9 and TRBJ1-1; weak D call: TRBD1 (6 bases). This CDR3 is 15 amino acids long. Trimming removed 2 bases at V and 4 bases at J, with 15 bases between. CDR1 is SGDLS and CDR2 is YYNGEE in the germline V gene.

This clonotype appeared a few times. CDR3 amino acids: CASRGGTGDGEQYF. In DNA form, the CDR3 reads TGTGCCAGCAGAGGAGGGACAGGGGACGGCGAGCAGTACTTC. The chain carries TRBV7-9 and TRBJ2-7; 10 bases map to TRBD1. The CDR3 spans 14 residues. Trimming removed 6 bases from V and 6 bases from J; junction bases left unmatched: 8. Germline assignment: CDR1 SEHNR and CDR2 FQNEAQ (reference sequence). Full variable domain (rest looked up from reference TRBV7-9 and TRBJ2-7): DTGVSQNPRHKITKRGQNVTFRCDPISEHNRLYWYRQTLGQGPEFLTYFQNEAQLEKSRLLSDRFSAERPKGSFSTLEIQRTEQGDSAMYLCASRGGTGDGEQYFGPGTRLTVT.

This clonotype was picked up a small number of times. CDR3: CSVNTDSDNEQFF. In nucleotides, the CDR3 is TGCAGCGTGAATACCGACAGTGACAATGAGCAGTTCTTC. The chain uses TRBV29-1 and TRBJ2-1; D might be TRBD1 (5 bases). Germline-derived CDR1 and CDR2 are SQVTM and ANQGSEA. V was trimmed by 6 bases and J by 5 bases, leaving 14 bases between them. The length of the CDR3 is 13 residues.

This clonotype was picked up a small number of times. The chain is built from TRBV6-6 and TRBJ1-5; the match to TRBD1 covers 8 bases. Germline assignment: CDR1 MNHNY and CDR2 SVGAGI (reference sequence). The junction had 20 bases not matched to a gene; V was cut back by 6 bases and J by 7 bases. CDR3 size: 18 residues. The CDR3 sequence: CASRRALNRTGFGQPQHF. Written as DNA, the CDR3 is TGTGCCAGCAGACGAGCCTTAAATCGGACAGGGTTCGGACAGCCCCAGCATTTT.

This clonotype has a count of ten or more. V gene TRBV27 combines with J gene TRBJ2-7, with 9 bases that match TRBD1. Germline V gene sequence: CDR1 MNHEY, CDR2 SMNVEV (reference sequence). After removal of 5 bases from V and 3 bases from J, the junction contained 2 bases not matched to a gene. This CDR3 region has 13 residues. As DNA, the CDR3 is TGTGCCAGCAGTGTGGGACAGGGCTACGAGCAGTACTTC. Encoded protein: CASSVGQGYEQYF.

The chain is built from TRBV6-6 and TRBJ1-3; D gene uncertain. From germline, CDR1 is MNHNY and CDR2 SVGAGI (reference sequence). Trimming shortened V by 7 bases and J by 0 bases, and 19 bases separated the two germline ends. This CDR3 has 17 residues. CDR3 sequence (DNA): TGTGCCAGCACCGGAAACCGTGGCAGTCCCTCTGGAAACACCATATATTTT. It specifies CASTGNRGSPSGNTIYF.

This clonotype has ten or more counts. The chain carries TRBV7-6 and TRBJ1-1; no reliable D call. V was shortened by 2 bases and J by 2 bases, with 12 bases between the two germline ends. The CDR3 totals 15 residues. Germline V gives CDR1 SGHVS, CDR2 FNYEAQ. The CDR3: CASSLSPGVNTEAFF. The CDR3 DNA follows: TGTGCCAGCAGCTTAAGCCCCGGGGTAAACACTGAAGCTTTCTTT.

Comment on this clonotype: A much larger clone differs by one base, so this may be a read error. The chain combines TRBV7-8 with TRBJ2-2; 9 bases match TRBD2. Per germline, CDR1 SGHVS and CDR2 FQNEAQ. This CDR3 contains 14 residues. This CDR3 is CASSFKRAGGGLFF. DNA of the CDR3: TGTGCCAGCAGCTTTAAGCGGGCGGGAGGGGGGCTGTTTTTT.

Many counts were recorded for this clonotype. The chain links TRBV7-9 to TRBJ2-3; no definite D call. The CDR3 runs 16 residues. Germline loops: CDR1 SEHNR, CDR2 FQNEAQ (reference sequence). V was clipped by 0 bases and J by 0 bases, with 10 bases between them. CDR3 sequence: CASSLASRASTDTQYF. The CDR3 bases are TGTGCCAGCAGCTTAGCGTCCCGGGCAAGCACAGATACGCAGTATTTT. The whole variable domain, filled in from reference TRBV7-9 and TRBJ2-3, reads DTGVSQNPRHKITKRGQNVTFRCDPISEHNRLYWYRQTLGQGPEFLTYFQNEAQLEKSRLLSDRFSAERPKGSFSTLEIQRTEQGDSAMYLCASSLASRASTDTQYFGPGTRLTVL.

In this sample, this clonotype turned up many times. The genes are TRBV7-9 and TRBJ2-1, with D perhaps TRBD2 (5 bases). V lost 6 bases and J lost 6, with 15 bases in between. The CDR3 extends over 14 amino acids. Germline V gene lookup returns CDR1 SEHNR and CDR2 FQNEAQ (reference sequence). The CDR3 sequence: CASRSGNLFNEQFF. DNA for the CDR3: TGTGCCAGCAGGAGCGGTAACCTTTTCAATGAGCAGTTCTTC.

This clonotype was detected many times. The gene calls are TRBV19 and TRBJ1-4; D call uncertain. Germline CDR1 and CDR2: LNHDA and SQIVND (reference sequence). The CDR3 is made up of 15 amino acids. Trimming left V 5 bases short and J 8 bases short, with 18 bases between. The CDR3 is CASSLRELGVEKLFF. The CDR3 DNA reads TGTGCCAGTAGTCTCCGGGAGCTTGGAGTAGAAAAACTGTTTTTT.

This clonotype was seen many times. V and J are TRBV6-5 and TRBJ1-2; TRBD1 matches 9 bases. Germline CDR1 is MNHEY and CDR2 is SVGAGI. J was trimmed by 4 bases and V by 10 bases; bases with no gene match: 13. The CDR3 runs to 15 residues. DNA for the CDR3: TGTGCCACCCTCCTAACAGGGGGCGGCGGCTATGGCTACACCTTC. This gives the protein CATLLTGGGGYGYTF.

This clonotype was detected many times. The V call is TRBV6-2 or TRBV6-3, the J call TRBJ2-3; 7 bases are a match to TRBD1. The CDR3 totals 15 residues. V dropped 1 base and J dropped 3; count of bases not matched to a gene: 4. Germline CDR1 and CDR2: MNHEY and SVGEGT. CDR3: CASSYFRGMTDTQYF. For the CDR3, the DNA is TGTGCCAGCAGTTACTTCAGGGGGATGACAGATACGCAGTATTTT.

This clonotype was counted ten times or more. The rearrangement uses TRBV28 and TRBJ1-5; D is uncertain. Per germline, CDR1 MDHEN and CDR2 SYDVKM. This CDR3 is built from 12 residues. V was clipped by 3 bases and J by 5 bases, with 5 bases between them. The chain's CDR3 is CASSFGYQPQHF. The DNA for the CDR3 is TGTGCCAGCAGTTTCGGGTATCAGCCCCAGCATTTT. Full variable domain (outside the CDR3, taken from reference TRBV28 and TRBJ1-5): DVKVTQSSRYLVKRTGEKVFLECVQDMDHENMFWYRQDPGLGLRLIYFSYDVKMKEKGDIPEGYSVSREKKERFSLILESASTNQTSMYLCASSFGYQPQHFGDGTRLSIL.

The chain couples TRBV4-2 to TRBJ2-3; possible D gene TRBD2, 6 bases. The CDR3 has 17 residues. Trimming stripped 0 bases from V and 2 bases from J, with 15 bases between. Germline CDR1 reads LGHNA; CDR2 reads YNFKEQ. Written as DNA, the CDR3 is TGTGCCAGCAGCCAAGAGAAGGCTAGCGCCCACACAGATACGCAGTATTTT. The encoded protein is CASSQEKASAHTDTQYF.

This clonotype turned up a few times. The chain combines TRBV19 with TRBJ1-1; no clear D. Germline V gives CDR1 LNHDA, CDR2 SQIVND (reference sequence). CDR3 length: 15 amino acids. V dropped 1 base and J dropped 0 bases, with 9 bases sitting between them. CDR3 amino acids: CASSIGVGMNTEAFF. CDR3 sequence (DNA): TGTGCCAGTAGTATAGGGGTGGGGATGAACACTGAAGCTTTCTTT. The whole variable domain, filled in from reference TRBV19 and TRBJ1-1, reads DGGITQSPKYLFRKEGQNVTLSCEQNLNHDAMYWYRQDPGQGLRLIYYSQIVNDFQKGDIAEGYSVSREKKESFPLTVTSAQKNPTAFYLCASSIGVGMNTEAFFGQGTRLTVV.

This clonotype was counted at least ten times. The chain employs TRBV28 and TRBJ1-5; perhaps TRBD1 as D (5 bases). V lost 5 bases, J lost 0 bases, and 17 bases lay in between. Germline assignment: CDR1 MDHEN and CDR2 SYDVKM. This CDR3 is 17 amino acids long. The CDR3 loop is CASSPRDHSYSNQPQHF. The CDR3 DNA follows: TGTGCCAGCAGTCCCCGGGACCATTCCTATAGCAATCAGCCCCAGCATTTT.

This clonotype was observed a few times. The chain links TRBV30 to TRBJ2-1; D unresolved. Germline V gives CDR1 GTSNPN, CDR2 SVGIG (reference sequence). V was trimmed by 3 bases and J by 8 bases, leaving 11 bases between them. The CDR3 loop spans 12 amino acids. The CDR3 nucleotides are TGTGCCTGGAGCGCAATGGATGATGAGCAGTTCTTC. Translated: CAWSAMDDEQFF.

There are many counts of this clonotype. The chain employs TRBV12-3 or TRBV12-4 and TRBJ1-5; TRBD1 agrees at 8 bases. The V segment lost 2 bases and the J segment 6 bases; nucleotides outside the gene matches: 6. The CDR3 consists of 15 residues. CDR3 nucleotides: TGTGCCAGCAGTTTAAGGCAGGGGGCAGTTCAGCCCCAGCATTTT. It codes for CASSLRQGAVQPQHF.

The chain uses TRBV29-1 and TRBJ2-1, with TRBD2 matching over 14 bases. Germline-derived CDR1 and CDR2 are SQVTM and ANQGSEA. V shed 8 bases, J shed 0 bases, and the junction held 6 bases outside the gene matches. The CDR3 has 16 residues. CDR3 in amino acids: CSSSGTSGGSYNEQFF. Here the CDR3 DNA reads TGCAGCTCATCTGGGACTAGCGGGGGCTCCTACAATGAGCAGTTCTTC.

The gene calls are TRBV29-1 and TRBJ2-1, with D possibly TRBD2 on 5 matching bases. V was trimmed by 5 bases and J by 8 bases, leaving 10 bases between them. The CDR3 runs 11 residues. Germline loops: CDR1 SQVTM, CDR2 ANQGSEA. This CDR3 reads CSVNEGYEQFF. Written as DNA, the CDR3 is TGCAGCGTTAATGAGGGTTATGAGCAGTTCTTC.

This clonotype turned up a few times. V is TRBV9 and J is TRBJ2-3; TRBD2 aligns across 10 bases. The germline V gene has CDR1 SGDLS and CDR2 YYNGEE. The CDR3 has 16 residues. The trim removed 4 bases at V and 0 bases at J, leaving 5 bases unmatched. The CDR3 region has the DNA TGTGCCAGCAGCTCTCGAGCGGGAGGGAGCACAGATACGCAGTATTTT. Translation gives CASSSRAGGSTDTQYF.

This clonotype appeared a few times. This chain joins TRBV19 and TRBJ2-7; 7 nucleotides align to TRBD1. Germline CDR1 LNHDA, CDR2 SQIVND (reference sequence). J gave up 4 bases and V 9 bases, and 15 bases lay outside the gene matches. The CDR3 has 15 amino acids. The CDR3 reads CASNQNRDRDYEQYF. The CDR3 DNA is TGTGCCAGCAACCAGAACCGGGACAGAGATTACGAGCAGTACTTC.

This clonotype was recorded once. The V call is TRBV20-1, the J call TRBJ2-3; weak D call: TRBD2 (6 bases). Trimming shortened V by 5 bases and J by 1 base, and 19 bases separated the two germline ends. CDR1 and CDR2 from the germline V gene are DFQATT and SNEGSKA (reference sequence). The CDR3 totals 16 residues. The CDR3 sequence: CSAPRGWWAGTDTQYF. The DNA of the CDR3 is TGCAGTGCTCCTCGGGGGTGGTGGGCGGGCACAGATACGCAGTATTTT.

V and J are TRBV5-4 and TRBJ2-1; the match to TRBD2 covers 10 bases. Per the germline V gene, CDR1 is SGHNT and CDR2 is YYREEE (reference sequence). The junction had 17 bases not matched to a gene; V was cut back by 1 base and J by 7 bases. The CDR3 sequence is 19 residues long. CDR3 loop: CASSLLWASSGSLSNEQFF. The CDR3 DNA sequence: TGTGCCAGCAGCTTGTTGTGGGCGTCTAGCGGGAGTCTGTCGAATGAGCAGTTCTTC. The complete variable domain, with remaining parts taken from reference TRBV5-4 and TRBJ2-1, reads ETGVTQSPTHLIKTRGQQVTLRCSSQSGHNTVSWYQQALGQGPQFIFQYYREEENGRGNFPPRFSGLQFPNYSSELNVNALELDDSALYLCASSLLWASSGSLSNEQFFGPGTRLTVL.